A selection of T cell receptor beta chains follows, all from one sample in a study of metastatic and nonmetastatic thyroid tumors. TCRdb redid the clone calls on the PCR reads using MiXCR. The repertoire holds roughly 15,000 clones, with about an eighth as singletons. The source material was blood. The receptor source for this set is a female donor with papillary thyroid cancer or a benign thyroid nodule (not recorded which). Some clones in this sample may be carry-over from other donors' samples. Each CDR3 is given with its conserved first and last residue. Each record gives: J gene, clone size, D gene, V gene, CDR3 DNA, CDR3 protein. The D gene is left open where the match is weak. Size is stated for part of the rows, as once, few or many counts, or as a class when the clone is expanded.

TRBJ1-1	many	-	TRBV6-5	TGTGCCAGCAGTTACACCAGGGGAGGGGACTCTGAAGCTTTCTTT	CASSYTRGGDSEAFF
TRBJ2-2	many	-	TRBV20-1	TGCAGTGCTAGGCCCGGGGCTTCGAACACCGGGGAGCTGTTTTTT	CSARPGASNTGELFF
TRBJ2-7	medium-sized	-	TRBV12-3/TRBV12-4	TGTGCCAGCAGTGGAGGGACCTACGAGCAGTACTTC	CASSGGTYEQYF
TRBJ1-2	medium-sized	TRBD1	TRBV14	TGTGCCAGCAGCCAAGATCCAGGGGGCGTCTATGGCTACACCTTC	CASSQDPGGVYGYTF
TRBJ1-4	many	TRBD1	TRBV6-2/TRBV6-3	TGTGCCAGCCCCGGGACAGGGGGGGAAAAACTGTTTTTT	CASPGTGGEKLFF
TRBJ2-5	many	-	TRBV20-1	TGCAGTGCTAGAGAGGCCCCGGGGCTGGCGACCCAGTACTTC	CSAREAPGLATQYF
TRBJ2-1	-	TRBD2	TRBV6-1	TGTGCCAGCGGACTAGCGGTAATTTCCTACAATGAGCAGTTCTTC	CASGLAVISYNEQFF
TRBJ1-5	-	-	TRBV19	TGTGCCAGTAGTTCATCAGTGGCCGGGCAGCCCCAGCATTTT	CASSSSVAGQPQHF
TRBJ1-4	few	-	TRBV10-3	TGTGCCATCAGTGAGTCATCACCAAGCCTTAATGAAAAACTGTTTTTT	CAISESSPSLNEKLFF
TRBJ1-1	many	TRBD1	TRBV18	TGTGCCAGCTCATCCAAGTTAAACAGGGGTGACACTGAAGCTTTCTTT	CASSSKLNRGDTEAFF
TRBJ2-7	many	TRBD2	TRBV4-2	TGTGCCAGCAGCCTCTATGCCGGGACTAGTAACGCCTACGAGCAGTACTTC	CASSLYAGTSNAYEQYF
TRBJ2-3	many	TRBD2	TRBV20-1	TGCAGTGCTAGTAATAGCGGGAGTGGGGCAGATACGCAGTATTTT	CSASNSGSGADTQYF
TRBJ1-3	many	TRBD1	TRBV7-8	TGTGCCAGCAGCCCCACAGGGGGCCACTCTGGAAACACCATATATTTT	CASSPTGGHSGNTIYF
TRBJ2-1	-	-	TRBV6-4	TGTGCCAGCAGTGACGGCAACAGGGTAAATGAGCAGTTCTTC	CASSDGNRVNEQFF
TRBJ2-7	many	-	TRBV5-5	TGTGCCAGCAGCTCTTCTAGCTACGAGCAGTACTTC	CASSSSSYEQYF
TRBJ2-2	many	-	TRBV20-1	TGCAGTGCACCTAGGGCGGGGACGAAGAAACCCGGGGAGCTGTTTTTT	CSAPRAGTKKPGELFF
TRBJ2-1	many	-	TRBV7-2	TGTGCCAGCAGCTTAGACGGGAGAATAGGAAATGAGCAGTTCTTC	CASSLDGRIGNEQFF
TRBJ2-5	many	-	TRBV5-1	TGCGCCAGCAGCTTGGCCGACAGACGAGACGGGACCCAGTACTTC	CASSLADRRDGTQYF
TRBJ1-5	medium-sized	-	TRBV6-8	TGTGCCAGCAGACCTACCTTACCCCAGCATTTT	CASRPTLPQHF
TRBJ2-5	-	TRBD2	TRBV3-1	TGTGCCAGCAGCGTACCCCTAGCGGGAGGCGGGGAGACCCAGTACTTC	CASSVPLAGGGETQYF
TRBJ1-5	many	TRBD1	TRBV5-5	TGTGCCAGCAGCTGGGGGACAGGGCACAATCAGCCCCAGCATTTT	CASSWGTGHNQPQHF
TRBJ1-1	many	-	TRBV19	TGTGCCAGTAGAGCACTCCACAGGGATAACACTGAAGCTTTCTTT	CASRALHRDNTEAFF
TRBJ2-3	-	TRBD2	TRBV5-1	TGCGCCAGCAGCTACAGACTAGCGGGGGGCACTAGCACAGATAAGCAGTATTTT	CASSYRLAGGTSTDKQYF
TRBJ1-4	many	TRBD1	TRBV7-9	TGTGCCAGCAGACCGACAGGGGGCGCAACTAATGAAAAACTGTTTTTT	CASRPTGGATNEKLFF
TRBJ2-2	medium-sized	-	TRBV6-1	TGTGCCAGCAGGGAGACACCGATCTCCACCGGGGAGCTGTTTTTT	CASRETPISTGELFF
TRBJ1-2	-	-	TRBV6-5	TGTGCCAGCAGTTACTTACAGGGTGATGGCTACACCTTC	CASSYLQGDGYTF
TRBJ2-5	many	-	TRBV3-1	TGTGCCAGCAGCCAAGACCCTTCCCCGGGCCCTTTGGGGACCCAGTACTTC	CASSQDPSPGPLGTQYF
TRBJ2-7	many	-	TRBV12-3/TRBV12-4	TGTGCCAGCAGTTTTTGGGGGAGCGAGCAGTACTTC	CASSFWGSEQYF
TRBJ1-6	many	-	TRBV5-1	TGCGCCAGCAGCTTGGGCGAGAGCTCCTATAATTCACCCCTCCACTTT	CASSLGESSYNSPLHF
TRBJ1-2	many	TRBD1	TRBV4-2	TGTGCCAGCAGCCAAGGACAGGGGGCTGGTGGCTACACCTTC	CASSQGQGAGGYTF
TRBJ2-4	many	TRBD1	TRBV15	TGTGCCACCAGCAGTAAACAGGGGGACAAAAACATTCAGTACTTC	CATSSKQGDKNIQYF
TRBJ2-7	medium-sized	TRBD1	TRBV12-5	TGTGCTAGTGGTTTTGGGACAGGGACCTACGAGCAGTACTTC	CASGFGTGTYEQYF
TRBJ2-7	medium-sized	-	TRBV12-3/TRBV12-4	TGTGCAACCACGGACGAAACCTACGAGCAGTACTTC	CATTDETYEQYF
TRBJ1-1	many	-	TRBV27	TGTGCCAGCAGGGACAGTTACACTGAAGCTTTCTTT	CASRDSYTEAFF